This TCR beta chain was found in a study of blood T cell repertoires in COVID-19. Resolution of symptoms, clearance, or two negative PCRs was present in recovered Cohort 3 donors. The data were produced by immunoSEQ multiplex PCR, yet TCRdb's version contains in-frame clones alone and is incomplete. The sample carries approximately 300,000 clones, around 90% recorded once. The length of the CDR3 is 14 residues. Trimming removed 2 bases from V and 5 bases from J, with 13 bases in between. Germline CDR1 SGHNT, CDR2 YYREEE (reference sequence). The TCR was taken from a man in his sixties who had recovered from COVID-19. V gene TRBV5-4 combines with J gene TRBJ1-1; D perhaps matches TRBD1 (6 bases). Material: PBMCs or T cells enriched from blood (not recorded which). The CDR3 DNA reads as TGTGCCAGCAGCTTCGGGGGGCGCGATACTGAAGCTTTCTTT. Translation: CASSFGGRDTEAFF.